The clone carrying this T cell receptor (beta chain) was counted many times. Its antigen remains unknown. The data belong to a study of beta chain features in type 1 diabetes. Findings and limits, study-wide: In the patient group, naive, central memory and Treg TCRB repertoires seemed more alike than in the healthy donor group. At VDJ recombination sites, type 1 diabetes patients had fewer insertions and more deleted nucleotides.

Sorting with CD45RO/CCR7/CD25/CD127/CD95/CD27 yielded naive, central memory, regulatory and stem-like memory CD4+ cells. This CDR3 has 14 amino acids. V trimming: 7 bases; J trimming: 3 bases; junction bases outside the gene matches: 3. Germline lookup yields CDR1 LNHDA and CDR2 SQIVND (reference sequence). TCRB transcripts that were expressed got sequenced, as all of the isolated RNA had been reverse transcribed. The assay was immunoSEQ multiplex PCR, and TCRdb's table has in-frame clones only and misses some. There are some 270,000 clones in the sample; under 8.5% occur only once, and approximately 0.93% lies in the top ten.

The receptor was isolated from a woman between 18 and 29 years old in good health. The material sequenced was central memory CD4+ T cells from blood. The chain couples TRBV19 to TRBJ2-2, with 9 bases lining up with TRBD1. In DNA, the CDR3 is TGTGCCAGTATTGGGGACAGGGACACCGGGGAGCTGTTTTTT. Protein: CASIGDRDTGELFF.